This T cell receptor (beta chain) was obtained from a study of blood T cell repertoires in COVID-19 (TCRdb year 2020). General notes on the study: Collaborator samples came from the United States, Italy and Spain and covered acute and convalescent phases of COVID-19. The repertoires were released in a freely available public database intended as a resource for research on the immune response to SARS-CoV-2. Subjects who had been exposed to COVID-19, were actively infected with it, or had recovered from it provided the deeply sampled blood TCRbeta repertoires that made up the dataset. HLA class I and class II types, where available, came from metadata supplied by the sample provider rather than from assay-based typing. The prospective study material was composed of cDNA or gDNA derived from T cells, B-cell-depleted T cells, or PBMCs. The samples were drawn from the first 160 participants of the ongoing ImmuneRACE study and from under 1,500 subjects provided by 6 global collaborators. Sample metadata almost always included a de-identified subject ID, COVID-19 status, age in years and sex. General study outcomes and caveats: The quantity of clinical and demographic metadata differed by source and by participant and was supplied without curation.

Regarding this clone: The antigen it recognizes is unknown. No clone much larger than this one lies a single base away; base qualities are absent.

TCRbeta CDR3 regions were amplified from genomic DNA by means of the immunoSEQ Assay, a bias-controlled multiplex PCR. As for the authors' bioinformatics: Nucleated cell counts per sample were estimated from amplification of reference gene primers within the assay. To quantify the absolute abundance of each unique TCRbeta CDR3 rearrangement, sequence reads were collapsed and filtered. For each sample, productive Simpson clonality was calculated as the square root of Simpson's diversity index over productive rearrangements. Sourced from immuneACCESS, this table was stored by TCRdb with only in-frame sequences that have V and J called. A share of the clones is absent; for the studies checked, an unresolved V gene accounts for under half, and the remainder has no known explanation. V, J and clone size derive from that table, while D and trimming were established from the DNA sequence. This sample gives 280,000 or so clones in total; around 88% of them show up just once. The ten largest clones represent 5.5% to 8% of the sample.

The CDR3, from cysteine to phenylalanine, totals 14 residues. The only DNA kept is the CDR3, 42 bases in frame from the first base. Trimming takes 2 bases from V and 4 bases from J, and the germline ends sit 8 bases apart. The germline V gene encodes CDR1 SGHTA and CDR2 FQGNSA. Samples from volunteer blood donors who had recovered from COVID-19 were contributed by a second Seattle source. Whole blood was collected in K2EDTA tubes by collaborating institutions according to the institutions' own protocols. For TCRbeta analysis, collaborators shipped samples as frozen whole blood, isolated PBMCs, or DNA extracted from either of those sample types.

This clonotype was sampled from a woman under 40 who had recovered from COVID-19. Sequencing used peripheral blood. The chain couples TRBV7-2 to TRBJ1-4; TRBD1 is perhaps the D gene, given 6 matching bases. The DNA sequence is TGTGCCAGCAGCTTACTAGGGGGTAATGAAAAACTGTTTTTT. Protein translation: CASSLLGGNEKLFF.